What follows is one TCR beta chain and its context. Its target is unknown. An end of the junction does not agree with germline; a read error may underlie this. The data were obtained in a study of CD8+CD57+ T cells in acquired aplastic anemia. Study in general: DNA from sorted CD4+ and CD8+ cells averaged approximately 3.5 ug.

The study's findings and limits: Patients and controls were found to share twenty-nine CD8+ CDR3 sequences. Simpson's diversity of CD8+ cells was not significantly different in patients compared with controls.

The CDR3 totals 14 residues. Germline CDR1 SGHKS, CDR2 YYEKEE (reference sequence). Genomic DNA constituted the template upon which TCR beta VDJ and CDR3 profiling was performed. Each CDR3 protein gets one entry after TCRdb re-called the reads with MiXCR. The top ten hold roughly 42% of the sample, which has around 180,000 distinct CDR3 sequences, about 60% seen once. The receptor was isolated from a human donor in good health. V gene TRBV5-5 combines with J gene TRBJ1-1, with 9 positions matching TRBD1. Sequenced: sorted CD4+, CD8+, or CD8+CD57+ T cells (not recorded which) from PBMCs. The CDR3 loop is CASSLQGANIEAFF. CDR3 nucleotides: TGCGCCAGCAGCTTACAGGGGGCGAACATTGAAGCTTTCTTT.